Below, 32 T cell receptor beta chains from the same sample are listed, as sequenced in a study of T cell responses to AZD1222 COVID-19 vaccine. Method: immunoSEQ multiplex PCR; TCRdb's copy keeps in-frame clones and lacks some. The data contain some 130,000 clones, roughly 80% of them singletons. Source: peripheral blood, taken on day 0 of AZD1222 vaccination. The source is an adult in good health.

V gene TRBV11-2 combines with J gene TRBJ1-1; D may be TRBD1 (5 bases). Germline lookup yields CDR1 SGHAT and CDR2 FQNNGV. Trimming left V 1 base short and J 7 bases short, with 10 bases between. This CDR3 contains 13 residues. CDR3 loop: CASSLGGQSEAFF. The CDR3 nucleotides are TGTGCCAGCAGCTTAGGGGGCCAGAGTGAAGCTTTCTTT.

This sequence joins TRBV5-4 and TRBJ2-7, with D possibly being TRBD2 (5 bases). This CDR3 comprises 14 residues. Germline CDR1 and CDR2: SGHNT and YYREEE (reference sequence). Trimming stripped 0 bases from V and 5 bases from J, with 12 bases between. CDR3: CASSLAGWGDEQYF. CDR3 sequence (DNA): TGTGCCAGCAGCTTGGCCGGGTGGGGAGACGAGCAGTACTTC.

The genes are TRBV11-2 and TRBJ1-5; weak D call: TRBD1 (5 bases). The CDR3 length is 15 residues. V gave up 0 bases and J gave up 3 bases, with 9 bases separating them. The germline V gene encodes CDR1 SGHAT and CDR2 FQNNGV. CDR3 protein: CASSLDPGNNQPQHF. In nucleotides, the CDR3 is TGTGCCAGCAGCTTAGATCCAGGGAACAATCAGCCCCAGCATTTT. The full variable domain, with the rest looked up from reference TRBV11-2 and TRBJ1-5, is EAGVAQSPRYKIIEKRQSVAFWCNPISGHATLYWYQQILGQGPKLLIQFQNNGVVDDSQLPKDRFSAERLKGVDSTLKIQPAKLEDSAVYLCASSLDPGNNQPQHFGDGTRLSIL.

This chain uses TRBV7-7 with TRBJ2-1; TRBD1 matches 8 bases. V lost 2 bases, J lost 2 bases, and 5 bases stayed unmatched. There are 16 residues in the CDR3. Germline V lookup: CDR1 SSHAT, CDR2 FNYEAQ (reference sequence). The CDR3 DNA reads TGTGCCAGCAGCTTAATTCAGGGGGCGGCCTACAATGAGCAGTTCTTC. Residues: CASSLIQGAAYNEQFF.

The chain joins TRBV2 to TRBJ1-2; 7 nucleotides agree with TRBD1. Germline V gene sequence: CDR1 SNHLY, CDR2 FYNNEI. The CDR3 is made up of 14 amino acids. J lost 4 bases, V lost 7 bases, and 9 bases had no gene match. In nucleotides, the CDR3 is TGTGCCAGCACTCTACAGGGGCGAAGCTATGGCTACACCTTC. This translates into CASTLQGRSYGYTF.

This chain joins TRBV2 and TRBJ1-5, with 7 bases matching TRBD1. With 6 bases clipped from V and 4 bases from J, the junction kept 6 bases outside the gene matches. The CDR3 runs 14 residues. Germline V CDR1 and CDR2: SNHLY, FYNNEI. As DNA, the CDR3 is TGTGCCAGCAGAGGACAGGTTTTAAATCAGCCCCAGCATTTT. Amino acid sequence: CASRGQVLNQPQHF.

V usage is TRBV29-1 and J usage is TRBJ2-7, with D perhaps TRBD1 (6 bases). The CDR3 is made up of 14 amino acids. The V end was cut by 7 bases, the J end by 2 bases, with 18 bases between. The germline V gene has CDR1 SQVTM and CDR2 ANQGSEA. CDR3 protein: CSARTTGATYEQYF. DNA of the CDR3: TGCAGCGCCCGAACGACAGGAGCGACCTACGAGCAGTACTTC.

The chain employs TRBV28 and TRBJ1-5, with D maybe TRBD1 (6 bases). The CDR3 sequence is 14 residues long. CDR1 and CDR2 (germline): MDHEN, SYDVKM. Trimming pared 6 bases from V and 4 bases from J, leaving 13 bases between. In DNA form, the CDR3 reads TGTGCCAGCAGGAAAGGGGGTGGAAATCAGCCCCAGCATTTT. It yields the protein CASRKGGGNQPQHF.

This chain connects TRBV7-2 to TRBJ2-7; no definite D call. Germline V gene sequence: CDR1 SGHTA, CDR2 FQGNSA. This CDR3 spans 13 amino acids. Trimming took 4 bases from V and 2 from J, leaving 9 bases between them. CDR3 amino acids: CASSWPWPYEQYF. CDR3 nucleotide sequence: TGTGCCAGCAGCTGGCCGTGGCCCTACGAGCAGTACTTC.

The CDR3 nucleotides read TGTGCCAGCAAGGCCGGCTATTCACCCCTCCACTTT. Amino acid sequence: CASKAGYSPLHF. This chain links TRBV7-8 with TRBJ1-6; D not resolved. Trimming removed 7 bases from V and 8 bases from J, with 9 bases in between. The germline V gene has CDR1 SGHVS and CDR2 FQNEAQ. The CDR3 is made up of 12 amino acids.

The V gene is TRBV7-8, the J gene TRBJ1-2; D possibly corresponds to TRBD1 (6 bases). Trimming removed 6 bases at V and 2 bases at J, with 19 bases between. Germline CDR1 reads SGHVS; CDR2 reads FQNEAQ. The CDR3 is made up of 16 amino acids. In DNA form, the CDR3 reads TGTGCCAGCAGGTTAAGCAGGGGTAACGGCAACTATGGCTACACCTTC. It encodes CASRLSRGNGNYGYTF.

V and J are TRBV2 and TRBJ1-6, with D tentatively TRBD1 (5 bases). The V end lost 9 bases, the J end lost 6 bases, and 15 bases lay between the germline ends. There are 14 residues in the CDR3. Germline values: CDR1 SNHLY, CDR2 FYNNEI. The CDR3 DNA reads TGTGCCAGAGGGTCAGGGACGGGTAATTCACCCCTCCACTTT. It yields the protein CARGSGTGNSPLHF.

The gene calls are TRBV7-8 and TRBJ1-2; D is perhaps TRBD1 (5 bases). Trimming left V 5 bases short and J 3 bases short, with 16 bases between. The CDR3 spans 15 residues. The germline V gene encodes CDR1 SGHVS and CDR2 FQNEAQ. In nucleotides, the CDR3 is TGTGCCAGCAGCAGCCGGAGGGGCGTGGACTATGGCTACACCTTC. Translating gives CASSSRRGVDYGYTF. The full variable domain, completed using reference TRBV7-8 and TRBJ1-2, is GAGVSQSPRYKVAKRGQDVALRCDPISGHVSLFWYQQALGQGPEFLTYFQNEAQLDKSGLPSDRFFAERPEGSVSTLKIQRTQQEDSAVYLCASSSRRGVDYGYTFGSGTRLTVV.

The CDR3 loop is CAISDRDGYNQPQHF. The CDR3 DNA follows: TGTGCCATCAGTGATCGGGACGGATACAATCAGCCCCAGCATTTT. The chain links TRBV10-3 to TRBJ1-5; a weak D match, TRBD1 (5 bases). The CDR3 totals 15 residues. The V end lost 3 bases, the J end lost 3 bases, and 12 bases lay between the germline ends. The germline V gene encodes CDR1 ENHRY and CDR2 SYGVKD.

This clone came up once. The chain joins TRBV6-5 to TRBJ1-5, with 10 bases that match TRBD1. The germline CDR1 and CDR2 sequences are MNHEY and SVGAGI. The length of the CDR3 is 14 residues. V dropped 7 bases and J dropped 6; count of bases not matched to a gene: 6. CDR3 nucleotide sequence: TGTGCCAGCACCCTTGACAGGGGGCGTCAGCCCCAGCATTTT. Translating it yields CASTLDRGRQPQHF.

This CDR3 is CASSPRKGWTYNEQFF. The CDR3 DNA sequence: TGTGCCAGCAGTCCCCGGAAGGGGTGGACCTACAATGAGCAGTTCTTC. The chain couples TRBV27 to TRBJ2-1, with D maybe TRBD1 (5 bases). Germline values: CDR1 MNHEY, CDR2 SMNVEV (reference sequence). This CDR3 has 16 residues. The V and J ends lost 5 bases and 2 bases respectively, with 16 bases between them.

In its sample, this clone was seen a few times. The gene calls are TRBV27 and TRBJ1-4, with D hard to call. The CDR3 runs to 12 residues. Germline CDR1 is MNHEY and CDR2 is SMNVEV (reference sequence). V lost 3 bases and J 5 bases, leaving 4 bases between the germline ends. The CDR3 region is CASSFLNEKLFF. The CDR3 DNA sequence: TGTGCCAGCAGTTTCCTCAATGAAAAACTGTTTTTT. The full variable domain, in which reference TRBV27 and TRBJ1-4 provide the parts outside the CDR3, is EAQVTQNPRYLITVTGKKLTVTCSQNMNHEYMSWYRQDPGLGLRQIYYSMNVEVTDKGDVPEGYKVSRKEKRNFPLILESPSPNQTSLYFCASSFLNEKLFFGSGTQLSVL.

The chain has TRBV2 and TRBJ1-4; perhaps TRBD1 as D (6 bases). This CDR3 is built from 15 residues. Germline CDR1 and CDR2: SNHLY and FYNNEI. With 7 bases removed from V and 1 base from J, the gap between germline ends came to 13 bases. Here the CDR3 reads CASNRNRVTNEKLFF. The CDR3, as DNA: TGTGCCAGCAACCGAAACAGGGTAACTAATGAAAAACTGTTTTTT.

V is TRBV19 and J is TRBJ2-3; 14 nucleotides align to TRBD2. CDR1 is LNHDA and CDR2 is SQIVND in the germline V gene (reference sequence). The ends lost 1 base at V and 2 bases at J; junction bases unmatched: 5. CDR3 length: 18 residues. The CDR3: CASSIGLAGGRPTDTQYF. CDR3 nucleotide sequence: TGTGCCAGTAGTATAGGACTAGCGGGGGGGCGCCCCACAGATACGCAGTATTTT.

The chain couples TRBV10-3 to TRBJ1-2; 8 nucleotides agree with TRBD1. Germline-derived CDR1 and CDR2 are ENHRY and SYGVKD. The CDR3 loop spans 15 amino acids. V lost 4 bases and J lost 4; bases outside the gene matches: 8. CDR3 protein: CAISGEGQVAYGYTF. Here the CDR3 DNA reads TGTGCCATCAGTGGGGAGGGACAGGTCGCCTATGGCTACACCTTC.

The chain links TRBV7-2 to TRBJ1-3; D gene unclear. V lost 5 bases and J lost 4, with 6 bases in between. CDR3 length: 12 amino acids. In germline, CDR1 is SGHTA, CDR2 FQGNSA. The CDR3 loop is CASSPLGNTIYF. CDR3 sequence (DNA): TGTGCCAGCAGCCCTTTAGGAAACACCATATATTTT.

The V gene is TRBV11-2, the J gene TRBJ1-2; tentatively, D is TRBD1 (5 bases). Germline V CDR1 and CDR2: SGHAT, FQNNGV. V shed 3 bases and J shed 5 bases, with 13 bases lying between them. CDR3 length: 14 amino acids. The CDR3 bases are TGTGCCAGCAGCTTCTTAGGGGATTCGTATGGCTACACCTTC. This gives the protein CASSFLGDSYGYTF. Together with reference TRBV11-2 and TRBJ1-2, the CDR3 gives the full variable domain: EAGVAQSPRYKIIEKRQSVAFWCNPISGHATLYWYQQILGQGPKLLIQFQNNGVVDDSQLPKDRFSAERLKGVDSTLKIQPAKLEDSAVYLCASSFLGDSYGYTFGSGTRLTVV.

The rearrangement joins TRBV2 to TRBJ1-2, with 8 bases lining up with TRBD1. CDR1 and CDR2 (germline): SNHLY, FYNNEI. After removal of 8 bases from V and 6 bases from J, the junction contained 11 bases not matched to a gene. The CDR3 extends over 14 amino acids. The CDR3 is CASYPQGAGDGYTF. As DNA, the CDR3 is TGTGCCAGCTACCCTCAGGGGGCAGGGGATGGCTACACCTTC.

This chain joins TRBV27 and TRBJ2-3; a possible D gene is TRBD2 (5 bases). The V gene's germline CDR1 is MNHEY and CDR2 SMNVEV (reference sequence). The V and J ends lost 6 bases and 5 bases respectively, with 18 bases between them. The CDR3 runs 15 residues. The CDR3 DNA sequence: TGTGCCAGCAGCTTTTTACCCCCGGAGGTAGATACGCAGTATTTT. Translating gives CASSFLPPEVDTQYF.

This clone was counted a single time. The chain recombines TRBV5-1 with TRBJ2-1; either TRBD1 or TRBD2 may fit D (6 bases each). The CDR3 is made up of 14 amino acids. Trimming stripped 4 bases from V and 8 bases from J, with 16 bases between. The germline V gene encodes CDR1 SGHRS and CDR2 YFSETQ. The CDR3 DNA reads TGCGCCAGCAGCCTCACGCACGGGGGCCATGAGCAGTTCTTC. This gives the protein CASSLTHGGHEQFF.

This chain uses TRBV10-3 with TRBJ1-4; the D gene is possibly TRBD1 (5 bases). Looked up from germline, CDR1 is ENHRY and CDR2 is SYGVKD. The CDR3 runs 13 residues. Deletions cut 3 bases from V and 8 bases from J, with 10 bases between. The CDR3 region is CAISETGEEKLFF. CDR3 DNA sequence: TGTGCCATCAGTGAAACAGGAGAGGAAAAACTGTTTTTT.

V is TRBV2 and J is TRBJ1-6; D is unclear. The CDR3 is made up of 14 amino acids. The germline V gene encodes CDR1 SNHLY and CDR2 FYNNEI. The V and J ends lost 1 base and 7 bases respectively, with 8 bases between them. CDR3 sequence (DNA): TGTGCCAGCAGTGAAGGCGTCGGGAATTCACCCCTCCACTTT. As protein: CASSEGVGNSPLHF.

V and J are TRBV28 and TRBJ2-7, with 10 bases that match TRBD1. CDR3 length: 15 residues. Trimming at V came to 6 bases and at J to 0 bases, leaving 5 bases not matched to a gene. The germline V gene has CDR1 MDHEN and CDR2 SYDVKM. DNA of the CDR3: TGTGCCAGCAGCTCAGGACAGGGGGGCTCCTACGAGCAGTACTTC. Encoded protein: CASSSGQGGSYEQYF.

This clone was seen more than once but under ten times. V usage is TRBV4-1 and J usage is TRBJ1-1; D ambiguous. Germline V gene data show CDR1 as MGHRA and CDR2 as YSYEKL. The ends were cut back, 0 bases at V and 11 bases at J, with 13 bases in the middle. This CDR3 has 13 amino acids. The CDR3 DNA sequence: TGCGCCAGCAGCCAAGATGTGCCATTAGCGGCTTTCTTT. It translates to CASSQDVPLAAFF.

This clone was seen just once. This chain joins TRBV7-3 and TRBJ2-6; D might be TRBD2 (5 bases). CDR1 and CDR2 (germline): SGHTA, FQGTGA. Trimming pared 2 bases from V and 2 bases from J, leaving 10 bases between. The length of the CDR3 is 16 residues. CDR3: CASSLSAGAGANVLTF. The CDR3 DNA follows: TGTGCCAGCAGCTTATCGGCGGGCGCTGGGGCCAACGTCCTGACTTTC.

The chain joins TRBV3-1 (or the pseudogene TRBV3-2) to TRBJ1-2; tentative D call: TRBD1 (5 bases). The germline gives CDR1 LGHDT, CDR2 YNNKEL (reference sequence). Trimming pared 3 bases from V and 5 bases from J, leaving 10 bases between. CDR3 length: 13 amino acids. CDR3 nucleotide sequence: TGTGCCAGCAGCCACGAAGACAGTTATGGCTACACCTTC. Translation: CASSHEDSYGYTF.

V and J are TRBV7-2 and TRBJ2-5; 7 bases align to TRBD2. The germline V gene has CDR1 SGHTA and CDR2 FQGNSA. The CDR3 has 13 amino acids. Germline trimming cut 3 bases from V and 3 bases from J; bases unmatched to any gene: 1. DNA of the CDR3: TGTGCCAGCAGCTTGGGACTAAAAGAGACCCAGTACTTC. The encoded protein is CASSLGLKETQYF.